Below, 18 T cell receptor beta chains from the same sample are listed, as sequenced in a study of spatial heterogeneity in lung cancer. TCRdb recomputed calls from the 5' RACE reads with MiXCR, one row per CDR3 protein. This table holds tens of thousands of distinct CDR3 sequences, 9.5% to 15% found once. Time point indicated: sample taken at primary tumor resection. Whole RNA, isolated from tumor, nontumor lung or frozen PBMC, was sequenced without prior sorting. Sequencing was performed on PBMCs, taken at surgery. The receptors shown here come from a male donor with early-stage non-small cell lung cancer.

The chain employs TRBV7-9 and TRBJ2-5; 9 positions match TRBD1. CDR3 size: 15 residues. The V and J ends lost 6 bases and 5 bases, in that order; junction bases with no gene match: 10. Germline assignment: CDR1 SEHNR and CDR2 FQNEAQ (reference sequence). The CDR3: CASRQQGAEGETQYF. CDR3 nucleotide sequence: TGTGCCAGCAGACAACAGGGGGCAGAAGGGGAGACCCAGTACTTC. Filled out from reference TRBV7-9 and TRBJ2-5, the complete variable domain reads DTGVSQNPRHKITKRGQNVTFRCDPISEHNRLYWYRQTLGQGPEFLTYFQNEAQLEKSRLLSDRFSAERPKGSFSTLEIQRTEQGDSAMYLCASRQQGAEGETQYFGPGTRLLVL.

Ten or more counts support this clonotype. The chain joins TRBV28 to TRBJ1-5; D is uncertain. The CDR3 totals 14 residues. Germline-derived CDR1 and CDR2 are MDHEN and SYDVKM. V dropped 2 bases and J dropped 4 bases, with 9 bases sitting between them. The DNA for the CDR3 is TGTGCCAGCAGTTTAGGGCGAAGAAATCAGCCCCAGCATTTT. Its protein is CASSLGRRNQPQHF.

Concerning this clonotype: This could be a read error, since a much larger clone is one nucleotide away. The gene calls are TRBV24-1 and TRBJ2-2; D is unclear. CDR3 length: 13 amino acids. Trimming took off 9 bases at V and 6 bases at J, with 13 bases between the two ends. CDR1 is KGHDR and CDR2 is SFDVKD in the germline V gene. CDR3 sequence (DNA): TGTGCCACCCCAAGATCGTGGTCCGGGGAGCTGTTTTTT. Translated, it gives CATPRSWSGELFF.

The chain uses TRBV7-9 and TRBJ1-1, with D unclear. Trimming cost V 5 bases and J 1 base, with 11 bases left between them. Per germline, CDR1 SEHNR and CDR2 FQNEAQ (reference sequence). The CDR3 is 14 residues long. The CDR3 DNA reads TGTGCCAGCAGCCCCCTGAAACCGAACACTGAAGCTTTCTTT. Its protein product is CASSPLKPNTEAFF. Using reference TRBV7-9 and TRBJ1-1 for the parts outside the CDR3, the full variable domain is DTGVSQNPRHKITKRGQNVTFRCDPISEHNRLYWYRQTLGQGPEFLTYFQNEAQLEKSRLLSDRFSAERPKGSFSTLEIQRTEQGDSAMYLCASSPLKPNTEAFFGQGTRLTVV.

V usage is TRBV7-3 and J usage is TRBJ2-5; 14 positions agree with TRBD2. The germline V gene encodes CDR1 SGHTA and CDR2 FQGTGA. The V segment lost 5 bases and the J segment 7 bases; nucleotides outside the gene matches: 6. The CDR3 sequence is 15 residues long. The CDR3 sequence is CASSQGLAGEATQYF. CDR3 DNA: TGTGCCAGCAGCCAGGGACTAGCGGGGGAAGCGACCCAGTACTTC.

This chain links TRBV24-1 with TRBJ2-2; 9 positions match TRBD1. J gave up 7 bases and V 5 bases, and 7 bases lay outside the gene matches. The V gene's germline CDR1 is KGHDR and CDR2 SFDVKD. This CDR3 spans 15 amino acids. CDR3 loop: CATSGTGGIIGELFF. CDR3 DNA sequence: TGTGCCACCAGTGGCACAGGGGGCATTATCGGGGAGCTGTTTTTT.

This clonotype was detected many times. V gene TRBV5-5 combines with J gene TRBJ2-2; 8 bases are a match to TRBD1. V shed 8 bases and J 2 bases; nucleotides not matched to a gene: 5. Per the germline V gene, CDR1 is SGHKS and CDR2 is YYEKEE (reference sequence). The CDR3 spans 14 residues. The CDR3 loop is CASSQGANTGELFF. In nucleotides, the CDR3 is TGTGCCAGTTCTCAGGGGGCTAACACCGGGGAGCTGTTTTTT.

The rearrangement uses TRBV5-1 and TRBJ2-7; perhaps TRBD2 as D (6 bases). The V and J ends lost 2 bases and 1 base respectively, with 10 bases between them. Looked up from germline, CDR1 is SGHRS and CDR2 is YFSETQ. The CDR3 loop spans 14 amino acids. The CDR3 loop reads CASSFTAGSYEQYF. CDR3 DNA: TGCGCCAGCAGCTTTACGGCGGGATCCTACGAGCAGTACTTC.

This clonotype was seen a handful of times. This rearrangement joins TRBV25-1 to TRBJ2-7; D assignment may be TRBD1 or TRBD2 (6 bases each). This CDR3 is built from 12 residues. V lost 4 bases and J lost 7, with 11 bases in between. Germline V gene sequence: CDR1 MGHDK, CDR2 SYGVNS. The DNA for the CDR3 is TGTGCCAGCAGTGCCGGAGGGGGGGAGCAGTACTTC. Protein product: CASSAGGGEQYF.

In DNA, the CDR3 is TGTGCCAGCAGCCATTACCGACCGGGGACTAGCGGGAGTGGAAATACGCAGTATTTT. Translation gives CASSHYRPGTSGSGNTQYF. The chain is built from TRBV6-5 and TRBJ2-3; 14 bases are a match to TRBD2. Germline V gene sequence: CDR1 MNHEY, CDR2 SVGAGI. This CDR3 is built from 19 residues. V shed 6 bases, J shed 7 bases, and the junction held 18 bases outside the gene matches.

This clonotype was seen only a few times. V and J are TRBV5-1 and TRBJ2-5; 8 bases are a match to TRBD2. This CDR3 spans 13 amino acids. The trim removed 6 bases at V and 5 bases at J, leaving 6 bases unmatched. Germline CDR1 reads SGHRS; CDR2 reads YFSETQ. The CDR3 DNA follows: TGCGCCAGCAATCAGCGGGGGTTGGAGACCCAGTACTTC. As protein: CASNQRGLETQYF. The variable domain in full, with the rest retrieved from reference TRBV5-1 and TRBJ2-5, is KAGVTQTPRYLIKTRGQQVTLSCSPISGHRSVSWYQQTPGQGLQFLFEYFSETQRNKGNFPGRFSGRQFSNSRSEMNVSTLELGDSALYLCASNQRGLETQYFGPGTRLLVL.

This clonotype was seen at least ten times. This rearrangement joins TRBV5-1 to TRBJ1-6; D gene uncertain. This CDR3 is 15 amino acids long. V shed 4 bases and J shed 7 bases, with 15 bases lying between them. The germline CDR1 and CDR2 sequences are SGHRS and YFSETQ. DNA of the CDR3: TGCGCCAGCAGCGGCAGGAGCGGAGGCAATTCACCCCTCCACTTT. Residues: CASSGRSGGNSPLHF.

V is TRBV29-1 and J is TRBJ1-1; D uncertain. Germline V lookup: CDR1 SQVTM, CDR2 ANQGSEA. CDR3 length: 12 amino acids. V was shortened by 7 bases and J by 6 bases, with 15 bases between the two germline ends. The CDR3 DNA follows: TGCAGCGCCCGCGGAGCCAGCCCTGAAGCTTTCTTT. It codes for CSARGASPEAFF.

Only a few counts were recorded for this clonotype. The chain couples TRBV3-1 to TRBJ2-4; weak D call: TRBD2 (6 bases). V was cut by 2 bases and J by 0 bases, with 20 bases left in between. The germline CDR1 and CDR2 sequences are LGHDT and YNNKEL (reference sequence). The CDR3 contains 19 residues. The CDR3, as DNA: TGTGCCAGCAGCCAAACCCCCGGGATAGCGGAGGGAGCCAAAAACATTCAGTACTTC. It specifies CASSQTPGIAEGAKNIQYF.

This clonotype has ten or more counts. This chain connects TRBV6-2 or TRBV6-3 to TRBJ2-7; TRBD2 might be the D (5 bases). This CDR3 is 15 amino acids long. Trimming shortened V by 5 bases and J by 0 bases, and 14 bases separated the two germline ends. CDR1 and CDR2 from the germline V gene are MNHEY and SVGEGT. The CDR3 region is CASSPYGGSSYEQYF. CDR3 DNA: TGTGCCAGCAGTCCCTATGGAGGTAGCTCCTACGAGCAGTACTTC.

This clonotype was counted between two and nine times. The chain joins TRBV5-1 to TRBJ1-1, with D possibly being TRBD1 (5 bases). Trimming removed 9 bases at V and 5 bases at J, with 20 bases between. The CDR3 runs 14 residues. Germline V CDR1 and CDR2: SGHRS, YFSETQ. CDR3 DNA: TGCGCCACCCAGCCCGGAGGGACTCAAACTGAAGCTTTCTTT. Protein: CATQPGGTQTEAFF.

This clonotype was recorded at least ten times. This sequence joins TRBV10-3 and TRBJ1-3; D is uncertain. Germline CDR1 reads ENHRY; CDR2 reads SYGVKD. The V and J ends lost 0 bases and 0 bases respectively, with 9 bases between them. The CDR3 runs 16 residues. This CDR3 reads CAISESSGNSGNTIYF. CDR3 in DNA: TGTGCCATCAGTGAGTCGAGCGGGAACTCTGGAAACACCATATATTTT.

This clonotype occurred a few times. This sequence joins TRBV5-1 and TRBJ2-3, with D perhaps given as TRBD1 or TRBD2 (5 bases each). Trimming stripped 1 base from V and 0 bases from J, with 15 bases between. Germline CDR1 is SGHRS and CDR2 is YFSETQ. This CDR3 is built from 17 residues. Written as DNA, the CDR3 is TGCGCCAGCAGCTTGAGAGGGGCTGTGTATAGCACAGATACGCAGTATTTT. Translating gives CASSLRGAVYSTDTQYF.